This T cell receptor (beta chain) stems from a study of long-term antiretroviral therapy in people with HIV (dated by TCRdb to the early 2020s). For the study in its entirety: The earliest samples were collected roughly a decade before the 2015 WHO recommendation for immediate ART, at a time when ART was usually postponed until CD4 counts fell. About 40% of the 30 participants with HIV were female. This retrospective serial study examined whether starting ART and sustained HIV suppression were associated with changes in the composition and diversity of the TRB repertoire in peripheral blood. A total of over 150 cryopreserved PBMC samples came from a few dozen adults with confirmed HIV infection and were collected serially over a mean of about six years (range 1-12). No cross-contamination during QIAcube processing turned up in test extractions that ran a monoclonal T-cell line alongside about 30 polyclonal samples.

Taken from cysteine to phenylalanine, the CDR3 has 14 residues. Only the CDR3 region is kept as DNA, spanning 42 bases read in frame from base 1. V lost 4 bases and J lost 0 bases; the stretch between them is 12 bases long. Via the germline V gene, CDR1 is SQVTM and CDR2 ANQGSEA. Participants were included only if at least one PBMC sample before ART initiation and at least two post-ART samples were available. Every participant with HIV received treatment in the United States of America. Before DNA extraction, cryopreserved samples containing 1-10 million PBMC were thawed and washed. At the time of the earliest PBMC sample, participants with HIV were aged between roughly 20 and 60 years. Per participant, PBMC samples came from 1-4 timepoints prior to ART initiation and 2-8 timepoints following ART initiation, for a median of 7 samples. Serial HIV viral load, CD4+ T-cell count, ART history and demographic data were obtained for every participant. Genomic DNA was extracted from unsorted PBMC with a Qiagen kit on a QIAcube, processed in batches of 12 samples.

The immunoSEQ hsTCRB v3.0 assay was used at survey level resolution for TRB variable region sequencing. The target sequencing depth for TRB was about 35,000-50,000 T-cell genomes per sample. Pooled TRB libraries were sequenced on an Illumina MiSeq with a v3 150-cycle kit. On the study's bioinformatics: Repertoire analysis was performed in R inside a reproducible Nextflow workflow that covered QC, data transformation and analysis. Custom analyses were implemented in LymphoSeq2, an R package for AIRR-Seq data exploration. A few samples that produced fewer than 5000 total TRB sequences were removed, so 150 to 200 HIV repertoires were analyzed. Of the approximately 190 retained HIV repertoires, about 60 were collected before and under 150 after ART initiation. Repertoires were downsampled to 5000 TRB nucleotide sequences, with summary statistics averaged over 100 downsampling iterations. Only TRB sequences with CDR3 regions of at least seven amino acids were retained for analysis. A Shannon entropy-derived clonality score and the Gini coefficient were used to measure diversity. Repertoire networks linked the top 5000 CDR3 amino acid sequences whenever two sequences differed by an edit distance of one. For TRB CDR3 amino acid sequences, GLIPH2 was used to predict antigen specificity groups and MHC restriction. To flag known CMV, EBV, HIV or tissue antigen associations, CDR3 amino acid sequences were matched against VDJdb and McPAS-TCR. Pre-ART, post-ART and control groups were compared with Wilcoxon signed-rank tests and Holm-Bonferroni correction. Imported from immuneACCESS, the table was reduced by TCRdb to in-frame sequences with V and J called. These copies leave out some clones; in studies compared against another copy, an unresolved V gene accounts for under half, and the cause of the remainder is not known. The DNA gave D and trimming, while V, J and clone size come from that table. The sample table shows 20,000 or so clones, and 80% to 90% are seen once. The biggest ten clones account for about 17% of the sample.

For this clone: What antigen it recognizes has not been identified. There are no base qualities to consult, and no much larger clone falls within one base.

Points the paper makes about the study in general: Starting ART was linked to a significant rise in TRB diversity, yet even with long-term ART the diversity remained significantly lower than in transplant donor controls. Owing to limited PBMC availability, only the TCR beta chain was sequenced, without alpha chain pairing. Samples dated from about 2004 to 2017, and the ART regimens used may be less effective than current ones. No data were available on ART adherence, viral resistance or therapy changes, limiting inferences about post-ART repertoire changes. Because pre-ART samples had limited cell numbers, unsorted PBMC were profiled rather than sorted CD4+ and CD8+ T cells. The repertoire was dominated across all time points by expanded TRB clones identified before ART initiation, although this dominance was seen to fluctuate and to decrease in many PLHIV after ART. Narrower CDR3 length ranges were observed in HIV repertoires than in controls, and an antigen-experienced repertoire with only a slight naive shift after ART was suggested by the network structure.

The TCR originated in a woman aged 18-29 years with HIV. The rearrangement joined TRBV29-1 to TRBJ1-2, with the identity of the D gene unclear. The source was unsorted PBMCs, collected 0.6 years after starting antiretroviral therapy. The CDR3 region has the sequence CSVAMGTTNYGYTF. The bases are TGCAGCGTTGCTATGGGAACTACTAACTATGGCTACACCTTC.